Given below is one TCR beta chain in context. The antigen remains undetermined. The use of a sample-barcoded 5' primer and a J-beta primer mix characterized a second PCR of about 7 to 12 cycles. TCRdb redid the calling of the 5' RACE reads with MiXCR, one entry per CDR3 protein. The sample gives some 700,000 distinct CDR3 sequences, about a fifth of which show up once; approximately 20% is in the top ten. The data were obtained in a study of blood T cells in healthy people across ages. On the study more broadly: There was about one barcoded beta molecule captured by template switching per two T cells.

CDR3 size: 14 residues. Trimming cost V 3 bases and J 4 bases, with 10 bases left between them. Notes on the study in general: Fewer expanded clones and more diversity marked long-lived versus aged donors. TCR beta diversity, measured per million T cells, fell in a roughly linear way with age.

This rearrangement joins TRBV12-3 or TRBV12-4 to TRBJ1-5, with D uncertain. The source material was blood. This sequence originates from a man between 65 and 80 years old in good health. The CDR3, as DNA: TGTGCCAGCAGTTTGGGCACAGAGAATCAGCCCCAGCATTTT. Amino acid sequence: CASSLGTENQPQHF.